Shown below are 15 T cell receptor beta chains from a single sample sequenced in a study of neurological immune-mediated disorders. Time point given: longitudinal time-point 3. TCRdb used MiXCR to reprocess the 5' RACE reads, holding one entry per CDR3 protein. The data contain tens of thousands of distinct CDR3 sequences, roughly 8% of them singletons. The sequenced sample consisted of PBMCs. These receptor sequences come from a woman between 40 and 50 years old in good health.

The chain uses TRBV12-3 or TRBV12-4 and TRBJ1-1; the D is unclear. Trimming removed 3 bases from V and 1 base from J, with 6 bases in between. The CDR3 is made up of 13 amino acids. Here the CDR3 reads CASSFSQNTEAFF. The CDR3 DNA sequence: TGTGCCAGCAGTTTTTCCCAGAACACTGAAGCTTTCTTT.

This clonotype was counted many times. V is TRBV20-1 and J is TRBJ2-3; TRBD2 agrees at 11 bases. The CDR3 covers 18 residues. The germline V gene encodes CDR1 DFQATT and CDR2 SNEGSKA (reference sequence). Trimming at V came to 2 bases and at J to 0 bases, leaving 10 bases not matched to a gene. CDR3 region: CSARPLAGVSSSTDTQYF. The CDR3 region has the DNA TGCAGTGCTAGACCACTAGCGGGGGTCTCGTCTAGCACAGATACGCAGTATTTT.

This clonotype was detected ten times or more. The chain joins TRBV12-3 or TRBV12-4 to TRBJ1-3, with D uncertain. Trimming stripped 6 bases from V and 1 base from J, with 4 bases between. The CDR3 is 12 amino acids. CDR3 sequence (DNA): TGTGCCAGCAGGGCATCTGGAAACACCATATATTTT. As protein: CASRASGNTIYF.

This clonotype was recorded many times. V usage is TRBV20-1 and J usage is TRBJ1-5, with 9 nucleotides matching TRBD1. J gave up 6 bases and V 5 bases, and 8 bases lay outside the gene matches. In germline, CDR1 is DFQATT, CDR2 SNEGSKA (reference sequence). The CDR3 extends over 14 amino acids. The CDR3 loop is CSARTGTGPQPQHF. CDR3 nucleotides: TGCAGTGCTCGAACCGGGACAGGGCCTCAGCCCCAGCATTTT.

The sample holds many counts of this clonotype. The chain joins TRBV12-3 or TRBV12-4 to TRBJ2-7, with TRBD1 identical over 9 bases. V gave up 6 bases and J gave up 4 bases; unmatched junction bases: 7. This CDR3 is built from 14 residues. In DNA form, the CDR3 reads TGTGCCAGCAGAGGACAGGGGTCTAGGTACGAGCAGTACTTC. Protein product: CASRGQGSRYEQYF.

This clonotype was counted once. The rearrangement uses TRBV2 and TRBJ1-5; TRBD1 matches at 7 bases. Germline values: CDR1 SNHLY, CDR2 FYNNEI. This CDR3 is built from 15 residues. J gave up 3 bases and V 7 bases, and 9 bases lay outside the gene matches. The CDR3: CASTNPTGYNQPQHF. The CDR3 DNA is TGTGCCAGCACCAACCCGACAGGGTACAATCAGCCCCAGCATTTT. The whole variable domain, remainder taken from reference TRBV2 and TRBJ1-5, is EPEVTQTPSHQVTQMGQEVILRCVPISNHLYFYWYRQILGQKVEFLVSFYNNEISEKSEIFDDQFSVERPDGSNFTLKIRSTKLEDSAMYFCASTNPTGYNQPQHFGDGTRLSIL.

This clonotype was found many times. This rearrangement joins TRBV6-5 to TRBJ1-5; D unresolved. The germline V gene has CDR1 MNHEY and CDR2 SVGAGI. Trimming left V 5 bases short and J 2 bases short, with 7 bases between. The CDR3 is made up of 13 amino acids. The CDR3 protein is CASSISGNQPQHF. CDR3 DNA sequence: TGTGCCAGCAGTATCTCAGGCAATCAGCCCCAGCATTTT.

The chain employs TRBV20-1 and TRBJ2-1; D is unresolved. Germline assignment: CDR1 DFQATT and CDR2 SNEGSKA (reference sequence). Trimming stripped 8 bases from V and 8 bases from J, with 10 bases between. The CDR3 totals 10 residues. CDR3: CSSGVDEQFF. The CDR3 DNA reads as TGCAGTTCTGGAGTGGATGAGCAGTTCTTC.

This clonotype was detected many times. V gene TRBV20-1 combines with J gene TRBJ2-2; possibly TRBD1 for D (5 bases). Germline CDR1 DFQATT, CDR2 SNEGSKA (reference sequence). This CDR3 region has 14 residues. V was cut by 6 bases and J by 2 bases, with 13 bases left in between. The CDR3 bases are TGCAGTGCCAAGACGCAGGGAAACACCGGGGAGCTGTTTTTT. This codes for CSAKTQGNTGELFF.

There are many counts of this clonotype. The chain uses TRBV20-1 and TRBJ2-2; TRBD1 aligns across 7 bases. After removal of 0 bases from V and 8 bases from J, the junction contained 9 bases not matched to a gene. The length of the CDR3 is 15 residues. The germline gives CDR1 DFQATT, CDR2 SNEGSKA (reference sequence). The CDR3 DNA sequence: TGCAGTGCTAGAGATAGGGGGCGCGTTTTAGGGGAGCTGTTTTTT. Its translation: CSARDRGRVLGELFF.

This clonotype was observed a handful of times. A much larger clone lies one base from this, so it may be a read error. V and J are TRBV7-2 and TRBJ2-1; 9 bases align to TRBD2. J lost 7 bases, V lost 4 bases, and 8 bases had no gene match. The germline V gene encodes CDR1 SGHTA and CDR2 FQGNSA. This CDR3 spans 15 amino acids. CDR3 in DNA: TGTGCCAGCAGCTGGGCTAGCGGGGCAGGAAATGAGCAGTTCTTC. It encodes CASSWASGAGNEQFF.

In this sample, this clonotype turned up many times. The rearrangement uses TRBV7-8 and TRBJ2-4; D is perhaps TRBD1 or TRBD2 (6 bases each). This CDR3 contains 17 residues. Trimming shortened V by 6 bases and J by 1 base, and 19 bases separated the two germline ends. CDR1 is SGHVS, CDR2 FQNEAQ, per germline. DNA for the CDR3: TGTGCCAGCAGTCGTGGCGAAGGGGGGAGGGCCAAAAACATTCAGTACTTC. Amino acid sequence: CASSRGEGGRAKNIQYF.

Many counts were recorded for this clonotype. Possible read error: a much larger clone is one base away. The rearrangement uses TRBV7-9 and TRBJ1-1, with 10 bases lining up with TRBD1. Germline CDR1 SEHNR, CDR2 FQNEAQ (reference sequence). V trimming: 3 bases; J trimming: 3 bases; junction bases outside the gene matches: 4. The CDR3 is 15 residues long. The CDR3 loop is CASSFGDRGDTEAFF. The CDR3 nucleotides are TGTGCCAGCAGCTTTGGGGACAGGGGAGACACTGAAGCTTTCTTT.

This clonotype showed up many times. This chain links TRBV9 with TRBJ1-5; D might be TRBD1 (6 bases). The V end lost 3 bases, the J end lost 3 bases, and 13 bases lay between the germline ends. Germline lookup yields CDR1 SGDLS and CDR2 YYNGEE. The CDR3 has 15 amino acids. This CDR3 is CASSAGGGYNQPQHF. The CDR3 DNA sequence: TGTGCCAGCAGCGCGGGGGGGGGCTACAATCAGCCCCAGCATTTT.

This clonotype was picked up many times. V gene TRBV12-3 or TRBV12-4 combines with J gene TRBJ1-2; 10 nucleotides line up with TRBD1. This CDR3 contains 14 residues. Germline trimming cut 5 bases from V and 7 bases from J; bases unmatched to any gene: 7. In nucleotides, the CDR3 is TGTGCCAGCAGTCGGACAGGGGGTATGGGTGGCTACACCTTC. It encodes CASSRTGGMGGYTF.